The next 27 T cell receptor beta chains were all read from a single sample in a study of radiation and T cells in renal cell carcinoma. Sequencing used immunoSEQ multiplex PCR; TCRdb keeps in-frame clones, though not all of them. The data hold 150,000 to 200,000 clones, with about 87% observed a single time. Time point indicated: blood 4 weeks post-SBRT, at nephrectomy. As for treatment: 15 Gy SBRT to primary tumor, nephrectomy 4 weeks later. Sequenced material: blood, taken from a patient whose treatment included radiotherapy and nephrectomy. These receptors were taken from a woman aged 50 to 65 with renal cell carcinoma.

This chain connects TRBV5-1 to TRBJ1-1; weak D call: TRBD1 (5 bases). The germline V gene encodes CDR1 SGHRS and CDR2 YFSETQ. Deletions cut 1 base from V and 3 bases from J, with 10 bases between. This CDR3 has 14 residues. As DNA, the CDR3 is TGCGCCAGCAGCTTGAGTGGGGCGCACACTGAAGCTTTCTTT. The encoded protein is CASSLSGAHTEAFF.

This clone was counted only a few times. This chain joins TRBV7-9 and TRBJ1-4; D ambiguous. V lost 2 bases and J 1 base, leaving 5 bases between the germline ends. Germline CDR1 SEHNR, CDR2 FQNEAQ (reference sequence). The CDR3 runs 14 residues. The CDR3: CASSLSETNEKLFF. In DNA form, the CDR3 reads TGTGCCAGCAGCTTATCTGAAACTAATGAAAAACTGTTTTTT. Full variable domain (outside the CDR3, taken from reference TRBV7-9 and TRBJ1-4): DTGVSQNPRHKITKRGQNVTFRCDPISEHNRLYWYRQTLGQGPEFLTYFQNEAQLEKSRLLSDRFSAERPKGSFSTLEIQRTEQGDSAMYLCASSLSETNEKLFFGSGTQLSVL.

This chain links TRBV5-6 with TRBJ1-4; unclear D gene. The V gene lost 2 bases and the J gene lost 4 bases, with 9 bases spanning the gap. The CDR3 runs to 14 residues. CDR1 and CDR2 (germline): SGHDT, YYEEEE. The DNA of the CDR3 is TGTGCCAGCAGCTTATCCCCGAATAATGAAAAACTGTTTTTT. Translation: CASSLSPNNEKLFF.

The sample holds one count of this clone. The chain combines TRBV7-9 with TRBJ1-4; no definite D call. Germline CDR1 is SEHNR and CDR2 is FQNEAQ (reference sequence). V was clipped by 0 bases and J by 0 bases, with 5 bases between them. The CDR3 sequence is 15 residues long. CDR3 protein: CASSLAIATNEKLFF. The CDR3 DNA sequence: TGTGCCAGCAGCTTAGCGATAGCAACTAATGAAAAACTGTTTTTT.

The chain is built from TRBV5-6 and TRBJ1-2; 7 bases align to TRBD1. V shed 4 bases, J shed 6 bases, and the junction held 12 bases outside the gene matches. This CDR3 has 15 amino acids. Germline values: CDR1 SGHDT, CDR2 YYEEEE. CDR3 nucleotides: TGTGCCAGCAGCCCCCGGACAGGTGCTGGGCATGGCTACACCTTC. Protein sequence: CASSPRTGAGHGYTF. Complete variable domain (other parts from reference TRBV5-6 and TRBJ1-2): DAGVTQSPTHLIKTRGQQVTLRCSPKSGHDTVSWYQQALGQGPQFIFQYYEEEERQRGNFPDRFSGHQFPNYSSELNVNALLLGDSALYLCASSPRTGAGHGYTFGSGTRLTVV.

This chain joins TRBV19 and TRBJ1-1; the D gene is possibly TRBD1 (5 bases). Looked up from germline, CDR1 is LNHDA and CDR2 is SQIVND (reference sequence). This CDR3 contains 14 residues. The V and J ends lost 5 bases and 0 bases respectively, with 10 bases between them. The CDR3 protein is CASSSPGMNTEAFF. The DNA of the CDR3 is TGTGCCAGTAGTTCCCCAGGGATGAACACTGAAGCTTTCTTT.

The rearrangement uses TRBV11-3 and TRBJ2-1; 11 positions agree with TRBD2. Germline-derived CDR1 and CDR2 are SGHNT and YENEEA. The trim removed 0 bases at V and 2 bases at J, leaving 6 bases unmatched. This CDR3 is built from 18 residues. CDR3 DNA sequence: TGTGCCAGCAGCTTAGACAGTCTAGCGGGAGGTACCTACAATGAGCAGTTCTTC. Amino acids: CASSLDSLAGGTYNEQFF.

The chain combines TRBV6-5 with TRBJ2-7, with no clear D. Per germline, CDR1 MNHEY and CDR2 SVGAGI. This CDR3 region has 11 residues. V gave up 8 bases and J gave up 5 bases, with 10 bases separating them. CDR3 bases: TGTGCCAGCGTGGGGTCCCACGAGCAGTACTTC. Translation gives CASVGSHEQYF.

CDR3 region: CASSLVLQGGDGYTF. CDR3 nucleotides: TGTGCCAGCAGCTTGGTACTGCAGGGGGGCGATGGCTACACCTTC. This chain uses TRBV5-4 with TRBJ1-2, with 7 bases matching TRBD1. The CDR3 contains 15 residues. Germline V gene lookup returns CDR1 SGHNT and CDR2 YYREEE (reference sequence). J lost 6 bases, V lost 0 bases, and 8 bases had no gene match. The whole variable domain, filled in from reference TRBV5-4 and TRBJ1-2, reads ETGVTQSPTHLIKTRGQQVTLRCSSQSGHNTVSWYQQALGQGPQFIFQYYREEENGRGNFPPRFSGLQFPNYSSELNVNALELDDSALYLCASSLVLQGGDGYTFGSGTRLTVV.

This rearrangement joins TRBV30 to TRBJ2-2, with D uncertain. The germline gives CDR1 GTSNPN, CDR2 SVGIG (reference sequence). The V end lost 1 base, the J end lost 4 bases, and 7 bases lay between the germline ends. The CDR3 is made up of 13 amino acids. CDR3 sequence reads: CAWSASSTGELFF. The DNA for the CDR3 is TGTGCCTGGAGTGCCTCTTCCACCGGGGAGCTGTTTTTT.

This clone was counted between two and nine times. The V call is TRBV7-2, the J call TRBJ1-2; 7 bases align to TRBD1. The CDR3 spans 14 residues. V lost 1 base and J lost 3; bases outside the gene matches: 2. The germline V gene has CDR1 SGHTA and CDR2 FQGNSA. Here the CDR3 DNA reads TGTGCCAGCAGCTTAGGCAGGGGGGACTATGGCTACACCTTC. Encoded protein: CASSLGRGDYGYTF.

The rearrangement uses TRBV29-1 and TRBJ1-2; a possible D gene is TRBD1 (5 bases). Germline CDR1 and CDR2: SQVTM and ANQGSEA. Trimming took 6 bases from V and 3 from J, leaving 11 bases between them. CDR3 length: 12 amino acids. The CDR3 DNA sequence: TGCAGCGTAGCGCAGGGATACTATGGCTACACCTTC. It specifies CSVAQGYYGYTF. Full variable domain (remainder filled in from reference TRBV29-1 and TRBJ1-2): SAVISQKPSRDICQRGTSLTIQCQVDSQVTMMFWYRQQPGQSLTLIATANQGSEATYESGFVIDKFPISRPNLTFSTLTVSNMSPEDSSIYLCSVAQGYYGYTFGSGTRLTVV.

The sample holds a few counts of this clone. The chain is built from TRBV5-1 and TRBJ1-4, with 9 nucleotides matching TRBD1. Germline CDR1 SGHRS, CDR2 YFSETQ. CDR3 size: 14 residues. The ends lost 3 bases at V and 8 bases at J; junction bases unmatched: 5. Here the CDR3 DNA reads TGCGCCAGCAGCTATGGACAGGGGTTGGAAAAACTGTTTTTT. Translated: CASSYGQGLEKLFF.

This chain joins TRBV9 and TRBJ1-1; D call uncertain. Germline CDR1 and CDR2: SGDLS and YYNGEE. The CDR3 loop spans 13 amino acids. Trimming left V 3 bases short and J 5 bases short, with 11 bases between. CDR3 nucleotides: TGTGCCAGCAGCGGAACGACTGGGACTGAAGCTTTCTTT. Translated, it gives CASSGTTGTEAFF.

In this sample, this clone turned up once. This chain joins TRBV4-3 and TRBJ2-1; tentative D call: TRBD2 (7 bases). Deletions cut 4 bases from V and 9 bases from J, with 28 bases between. CDR1 and CDR2 (germline): LGHNA, YSLEER. There are 18 residues in the CDR3. The CDR3 coding sequence is TGCGCCAGCAGCCCTGCGTGGGGGGGGCTAGGGTCCACAGTTGAGCAGTTCTTC. Its translation: CASSPAWGGLGSTVEQFF.

To note about this clone: The same CDR3 also results from other DNA sequences found in this sample. V is TRBV6-1 and J is TRBJ1-5; no clear D gene. Per germline, CDR1 MNHNS and CDR2 SASEGT. This CDR3 spans 13 amino acids. Trimming cost V 2 bases and J 0 bases, with 2 bases left between them. CDR3 nucleotide sequence: TGTGCCAGCAGTGAAAGTAGCAATCAGCCCCAGCATTTT. It encodes CASSESSNQPQHF.

This rearrangement joins TRBV11-2 to TRBJ2-7; 10 positions agree with TRBD1. Trimming cost V 3 bases and J 3 bases; bases outside gene matches: 8. CDR1 and CDR2 from the germline V gene are SGHAT and FQNNGV. There are 16 residues in the CDR3. CDR3 sequence reads: CASSFGTGDIFYEQYF. CDR3 coding DNA: TGTGCCAGCAGCTTCGGGACAGGGGACATCTTCTACGAGCAGTACTTC.

This chain links TRBV19 with TRBJ2-4, with D possibly matching TRBD2 (7 bases). The CDR3 consists of 16 residues. V dropped 3 bases and J dropped 3 bases, with 15 bases sitting between them. Germline assignment: CDR1 LNHDA and CDR2 SQIVND (reference sequence). CDR3 bases: TGTGCCAGTAGTATCGAGGCGGGGGCTTTCAAAAACATTCAGTACTTC. Translation: CASSIEAGAFKNIQYF.

This chain links TRBV6-1 with TRBJ1-4, with 8 bases matching TRBD1. CDR3 length: 14 amino acids. From germline, CDR1 is MNHNS and CDR2 SASEGT. With 8 bases clipped from V and 7 bases from J, the junction kept 9 bases outside the gene matches. The DNA of the CDR3 is TGTGCCAGCGGAAAGGGACAGGTTGGTGAAAAACTGTTTTTT. It encodes CASGKGQVGEKLFF.

This sequence joins TRBV12-5 and TRBJ1-1, with D possibly TRBD1 on 5 matching bases. The length of the CDR3 is 13 residues. V was pared by 1 base and J by 6 bases, with 9 bases between. Germline V gene data show CDR1 as LGHNT and CDR2 as FRNRAP. The CDR3 spells CASGLAGGSEAFF. In nucleotides, the CDR3 is TGTGCTAGTGGTTTGGCGGGGGGATCTGAAGCTTTCTTT. The full variable domain, rest sourced from reference TRBV12-5 and TRBJ1-1, is DARVTQTPRHKVTEMGQEVTMRCQPILGHNTVFWYRQTMMQGLELLAYFRNRAPLDDSGMPKDRFSAEMPDATLATLKIQPSEPRDSAVYFCASGLAGGSEAFFGQGTRLTVV.

The chain uses TRBV5-5 and TRBJ1-6; D is possibly TRBD1 (5 bases). The CDR3 is 14 residues long. Trimming cost V 4 bases and J 5 bases, with 10 bases left between them. From germline, CDR1 is SGHKS and CDR2 YYEKEE (reference sequence). The CDR3 sequence is CASSIGGDNSPLHF. CDR3 nucleotide sequence: TGTGCCAGCAGCATCGGAGGGGATAATTCACCCCTCCACTTT.

CDR3 nucleotides: TGTGCTAGTGGTTTAAGGTTTGACACTGAAGCTTTCTTT. Its protein product is CASGLRFDTEAFF. This sequence joins TRBV12-5 and TRBJ1-1, with D uncertain. The CDR3 length is 13 residues. The germline gives CDR1 LGHNT, CDR2 FRNRAP. Trimming removed 3 bases at V and 3 bases at J, with 8 bases between. Drawing the rest from reference TRBV12-5 and TRBJ1-1, the complete variable domain is DARVTQTPRHKVTEMGQEVTMRCQPILGHNTVFWYRQTMMQGLELLAYFRNRAPLDDSGMPKDRFSAEMPDATLATLKIQPSEPRDSAVYFCASGLRFDTEAFFGQGTRLTVV.

This sequence joins TRBV30 and TRBJ1-2; D is unclear. This CDR3 has 14 amino acids. V was trimmed by 1 base and J by 0 bases, leaving 9 bases between them. CDR1 GTSNPN and CDR2 SVGIG come from the germline V gene (reference sequence). CDR3 loop: CAWSAVTSNYGYTF. The CDR3 region has the DNA TGTGCCTGGAGTGCCGTCACGTCTAACTATGGCTACACCTTC.

The genes are TRBV11-2 and TRBJ2-3, with D perhaps matching TRBD2 (6 bases). The CDR3 contains 15 residues. The ends were cut back, 3 bases at V and 4 bases at J, with 14 bases in the middle. Germline values: CDR1 SGHAT, CDR2 FQNNGV. The chain's CDR3 is CASSLATSLPDTQYF. In DNA form, the CDR3 reads TGTGCCAGCAGCTTGGCAACTAGCCTGCCAGATACGCAGTATTTT.

This chain uses TRBV30 with TRBJ1-1, with unresolved D. CDR1 and CDR2 from the germline V gene are GTSNPN and SVGIG (reference sequence). V lost 0 bases, J lost 0 bases, and 8 bases lay in between. The CDR3 is 14 residues long. CDR3 in amino acids: CAWSVSPMNTEAFF. The CDR3 nucleotides are TGTGCCTGGAGTGTAAGTCCGATGAACACTGAAGCTTTCTTT.

This clone was observed a handful of times. The V gene is TRBV9, the J gene TRBJ2-3; TRBD2 matches at 8 bases. The V gene's germline CDR1 is SGDLS and CDR2 YYNGEE. This CDR3 has 14 amino acids. V dropped 4 bases and J dropped 6; count of bases not matched to a gene: 7. CDR3 DNA sequence: TGTGCCAGCAGCACAACGGGGGGGCTGGATACGCAGTATTTT. Translated: CASSTTGGLDTQYF.

The CDR3 DNA sequence: TGTGCCAGCAGCCGACAGGGGTACGGTTCACCCCTCCACTTT. Its translation is CASSRQGYGSPLHF. This chain uses TRBV6-5 with TRBJ1-6; 8 bases fit TRBD1. The junction had 7 bases not matched to a gene; V was cut back by 6 bases and J by 9 bases. This CDR3 region has 14 residues. Germline CDR1 MNHEY, CDR2 SVGAGI.